This T cell receptor (beta chain) was observed in a study of blood T cell repertoires in COVID-19. Study overall: Sites across the United States, Italy and Spain contributed samples from acute and convalescent COVID-19.

Trimming took 4 bases from V and 3 from J; bases not matched to a gene: 11. Germline CDR1 MDHEN, CDR2 SYDVKM. The CDR3 has 17 amino acids. The protocol was immunoSEQ multiplex PCR, while the TCRdb copy is restricted to in-frame clones and leaves out a portion. The sample has 150,000 to 200,000 clones; about 81% are singletons. This sequence joins TRBV28 and TRBJ1-4, with 7 bases fitting TRBD1. The source of this sequence is a man aged 25-45 years with active or convalescent COVID-19. Sequencing was done on a sample of peripheral blood. CDR3 nucleotides: TGTGCCAGCAGTTCGCTCCAAGACAGGGCTTCTAATGAAAAACTGTTTTTT. Its translation is CASSSLQDRASNEKLFF.